These 9 T cell receptor beta chains were all obtained from the same sample, sequenced in a study of blood T cell repertoires in COVID-19. Profiled with immunoSEQ multiplex PCR; TCRdb holds only in-frame clones, not every one. Of 370,000 or so clones in the sample, around 87% were seen once. Sequenced: PBMCs or T cells enriched from blood (not recorded which). The receptors originated from a man aged 30 to 45 who had recovered from COVID-19.

The chain has TRBV9 and TRBJ2-7; 7 nucleotides agree with TRBD1. The V segment lost 2 bases and the J segment 3 bases; nucleotides outside the gene matches: 8. The CDR3 length is 15 residues. The germline gives CDR1 SGDLS, CDR2 YYNGEE. CDR3 DNA sequence: TGTGCCAGCAGCGTCACCGGGACAGAAGTCTACGAGCAGTACTTC. Protein: CASSVTGTEVYEQYF.

The chain couples TRBV7-8 to TRBJ2-1; D uncertain. CDR3 size: 14 residues. Trimming left V 5 bases short and J 4 bases short, with 12 bases between. Germline lookup yields CDR1 SGHVS and CDR2 FQNEAQ. The CDR3 loop is CASSENLQYNEQFF. The CDR3 DNA follows: TGTGCCAGCAGCGAAAATCTGCAGTACAATGAGCAGTTCTTC.

The chain joins TRBV16 to TRBJ1-1; D is uncertain. The CDR3 runs to 13 residues. Trimming took off 2 bases at V and 1 base at J, with 5 bases between the two ends. Germline CDR1 reads KGHSY; CDR2 reads FQNENV. The CDR3: CASSQVRNTEAFF. DNA of the CDR3: TGTGCCAGCAGCCAAGTCAGGAACACTGAAGCTTTCTTT. Using reference TRBV16 and TRBJ1-1 for the parts outside the CDR3, the full variable domain is GEEVAQTPKHLVRGEGQKAKLYCAPIKGHSYVFWYQQVLKNEFKFLISFQNENVFDETGMPKERFSAKCLPNSPCSLEIQATKLEDSAVYFCASSQVRNTEAFFGQGTRLTVV.

The chain combines TRBV6-5 with TRBJ1-2; possibly TRBD1 for D (5 bases). This CDR3 is 14 amino acids long. Germline V CDR1 and CDR2: MNHEY, SVGAGI. V was trimmed by 8 bases and J by 0 bases, leaving 13 bases between them. This CDR3 is CASDSWLANYGYTF. Written as DNA, the CDR3 is TGTGCCAGCGACAGTTGGCTTGCTAACTATGGCTACACCTTC.

The gene calls are TRBV18 and TRBJ2-1, with D perhaps TRBD2 (5 bases). CDR1 and CDR2 from the germline V gene are KGHSH and LQKENI. The CDR3 is 12 residues long. V lost 6 bases, J lost 9 bases, and 12 bases lay in between. CDR3 protein: CASSTNRGEQFF. The CDR3 DNA reads as TGTGCCAGCTCGACCAACCGGGGTGAGCAGTTCTTC. Full variable domain (remainder filled in from reference TRBV18 and TRBJ2-1): NAGVMQNPRHLVRRRGQEARLRCSPMKGHSHVYWYRQLPEEGLKFMVYLQKENIIDESGMPKERFSAEFPKEGPSILRIQQVVRGDSAAYFCASSTNRGEQFFGPGTRLTVL.

The CDR3 DNA is TGTGCCAGCAGCCAAGTTACGGGTTTTGGGGAAAAACTGTTTTTT. Its translation is CASSQVTGFGEKLFF. V usage is TRBV3-1 (or the pseudogene TRBV3-2) and J usage is TRBJ1-4; the D is unclear. Trimming pared 1 base from V and 8 bases from J, leaving 14 bases between. The CDR3 spans 15 residues. Germline CDR1 is LGHDT and CDR2 is YNNKEL (reference sequence).

In this sample, this clone turned up once. The J gene is TRBJ1-3, the V gene TRBV30, with D hard to call. Germline-derived CDR1 and CDR2 are GTSNPN and SVGIG (reference sequence). The CDR3 is 14 amino acids. Deletions cut 1 base from V and 0 bases from J, with 7 bases between. This chain's CDR3 is CAWSDGRSGNTIYF. The CDR3 DNA follows: TGTGCCTGGAGTGACGGTCGCTCTGGAAACACCATATATTTT.

This chain joins TRBV14 and TRBJ1-2, with D possibly TRBD1 on 6 matching bases. Germline assignment: CDR1 SGHDN and CDR2 FVKESK. Trimming removed 4 bases from V and 6 bases from J, with 18 bases in between. CDR3 size: 15 residues. The CDR3 bases are TGTGCCAGCAGCCTGATTCACGGGGGGCTAGATGGCTACACCTTC. Its protein product is CASSLIHGGLDGYTF.

This clone came up once. V gene TRBV9 combines with J gene TRBJ2-3; TRBD1 agrees at 9 bases. Per the germline V gene, CDR1 is SGDLS and CDR2 is YYNGEE. This CDR3 region has 16 residues. With V trimmed by 0 bases and J by 3 bases, 5 bases remained unmatched. CDR3 residues: CASSVGDRVRTDTQYF. CDR3 sequence (DNA): TGTGCCAGCAGCGTAGGGGACAGGGTGCGAACAGATACGCAGTATTTT.